The entry that follows covers one T cell receptor beta chain sequence. No antigen is known for it. This CDR3 is built from 13 residues. The V gene lost 5 bases and the J gene lost 1 base, with 8 bases spanning the gap. CDR1 is MNHNY and CDR2 is SVGAGI in the germline V gene (reference sequence). TCRdb independently ran MiXCR on the 5' RACE reads; one entry per CDR3 protein. This sample has approximately 300,000 distinct CDR3 sequences; around 7.3% occur once, and the top ten carry 15% to 20%. This entry belongs to a study of T cells after yellow fever vaccination. The overall study: Preparing low-cell-number fractions relied on SMART-Seq v4 Ultra Low Input.

Study-wide points: Weaker, the secondary response had a peak occurring faster, on day 5 versus 15.

The sequences come from PBMCs, collected roughly seven weeks after the first yellow fever vaccination. This receptor was identified in a man aged 18 to 30 who received the YFV17D yellow fever vaccine. The J gene is TRBJ2-5, the V gene TRBV6-6; maybe TRBD1 (5 bases). Here the CDR3 reads CASSPGFQETQYF. The CDR3 region has the DNA TGTGCCAGCAGTCCAGGGTTCCAAGAGACCCAGTACTTC.